This T cell receptor (beta chain) originates from a study of control samples from healthy donors and cancer patients (dated by TCRdb to between 2020 and 2021). Receptor libraries were prepared by the immunoSEQ multiplex PCR assay. Entries here come from immuneACCESS through TCRdb and include only in-frame sequences with V and J called. Some clones fail to appear in such tables; in the studies checked, an unresolved V gene covers under half of the shortfall, and the cause of the remainder is unknown. Across this sample there are 160,000 or so clones, with over 95% seen only once. Together, the top ten hold under 1.2% of the sample. CDR1 and CDR2 are read off the germline V gene as MDHEN and SYDVKM. Deletion took 7 bases off V and 0 bases off J, with a span of 7 bases between the germline ends. The CDR3 contains 13 residues, cysteine and phenylalanine counted. Only the CDR3 DNA stays, 39 bases, in frame from base 1.

On this clone itself: Its antigen specificity is not known. No much larger clonotype is one base removed from it; base qualities were not supplied.

Material for sequencing was blood. The rearrangement joined TRBV28 to TRBJ1-5, with the D gene too uncertain to name. This TCR derives from a woman aged 25 to 39 in good health. At the DNA level, the sequence is TGTGCCAGCAACCGGAATAGCAATCAGCCCCAGCATTTT. This translates into CASNRNSNQPQHF.